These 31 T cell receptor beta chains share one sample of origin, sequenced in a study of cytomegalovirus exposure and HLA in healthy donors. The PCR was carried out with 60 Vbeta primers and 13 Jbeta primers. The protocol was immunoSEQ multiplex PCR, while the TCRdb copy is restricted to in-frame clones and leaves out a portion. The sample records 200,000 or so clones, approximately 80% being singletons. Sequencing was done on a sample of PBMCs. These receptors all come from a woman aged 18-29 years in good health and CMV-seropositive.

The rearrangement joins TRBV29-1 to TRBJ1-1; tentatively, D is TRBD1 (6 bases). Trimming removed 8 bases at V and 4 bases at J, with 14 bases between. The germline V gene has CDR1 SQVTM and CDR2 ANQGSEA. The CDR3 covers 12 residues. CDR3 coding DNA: TGCAGCACCAAGCAGGGGAGCACTGAAGCTTTCTTT. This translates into CSTKQGSTEAFF.

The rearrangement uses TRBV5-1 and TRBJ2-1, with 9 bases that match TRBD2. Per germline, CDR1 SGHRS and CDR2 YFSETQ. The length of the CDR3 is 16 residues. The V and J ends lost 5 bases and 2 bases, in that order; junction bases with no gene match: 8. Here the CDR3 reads CASSRVPSGAYNEQFF. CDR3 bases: TGCGCCAGCAGTCGAGTTCCTAGCGGGGCCTACAATGAGCAGTTCTTC.

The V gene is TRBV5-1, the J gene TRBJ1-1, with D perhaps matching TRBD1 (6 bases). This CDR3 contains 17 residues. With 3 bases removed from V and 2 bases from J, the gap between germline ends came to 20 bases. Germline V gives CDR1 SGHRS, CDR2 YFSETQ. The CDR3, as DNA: TGCGCCAGCAGCTCCAGGACGGGACACGCGGAAAACACTGAAGCTTTCTTT. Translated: CASSSRTGHAENTEAFF.

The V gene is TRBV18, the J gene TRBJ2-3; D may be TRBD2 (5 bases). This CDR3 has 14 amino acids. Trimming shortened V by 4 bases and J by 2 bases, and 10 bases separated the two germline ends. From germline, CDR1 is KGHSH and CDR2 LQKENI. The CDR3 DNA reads TGTGCCAGCTCACGATCGGGGTACACAGATACGCAGTATTTT. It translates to CASSRSGYTDTQYF.

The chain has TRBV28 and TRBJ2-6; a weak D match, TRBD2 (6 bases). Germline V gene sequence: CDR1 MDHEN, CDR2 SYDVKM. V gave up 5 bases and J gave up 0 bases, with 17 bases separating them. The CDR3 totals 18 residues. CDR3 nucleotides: TGTGCCAGCAGTGGCGGACACGGGGGATTCTCTGGGGCCAACGTCCTGACTTTC. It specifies CASSGGHGGFSGANVLTF.

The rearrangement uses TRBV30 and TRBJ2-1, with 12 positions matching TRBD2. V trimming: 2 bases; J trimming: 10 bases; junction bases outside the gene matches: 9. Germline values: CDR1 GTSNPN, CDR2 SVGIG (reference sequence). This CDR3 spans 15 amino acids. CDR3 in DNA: TGTGCCTGGAGTATGACTAGCGGGAGTTGGGGCGAGCAGTTCTTC. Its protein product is CAWSMTSGSWGEQFF.

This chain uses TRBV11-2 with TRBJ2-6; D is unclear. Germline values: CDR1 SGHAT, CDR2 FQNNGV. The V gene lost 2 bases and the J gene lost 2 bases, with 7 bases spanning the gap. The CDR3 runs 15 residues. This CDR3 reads CASSLQAAGANVLTF. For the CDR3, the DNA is TGTGCCAGCAGCTTACAGGCAGCTGGGGCCAACGTCCTGACTTTC.

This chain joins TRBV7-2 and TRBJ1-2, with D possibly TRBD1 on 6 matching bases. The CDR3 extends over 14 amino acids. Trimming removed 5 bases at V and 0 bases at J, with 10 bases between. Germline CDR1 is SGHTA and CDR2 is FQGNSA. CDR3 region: CASSHRTANYGYTF. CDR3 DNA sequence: TGTGCCAGCAGCCACCGGACAGCTAACTATGGCTACACCTTC.

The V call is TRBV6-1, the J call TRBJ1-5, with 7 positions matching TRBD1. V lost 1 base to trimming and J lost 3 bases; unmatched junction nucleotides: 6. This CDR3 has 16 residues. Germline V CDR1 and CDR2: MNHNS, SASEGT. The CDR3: CASSEGPGGLNQPQHF. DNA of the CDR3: TGTGCCAGCAGTGAAGGACCAGGGGGACTCAATCAGCCCCAGCATTTT.

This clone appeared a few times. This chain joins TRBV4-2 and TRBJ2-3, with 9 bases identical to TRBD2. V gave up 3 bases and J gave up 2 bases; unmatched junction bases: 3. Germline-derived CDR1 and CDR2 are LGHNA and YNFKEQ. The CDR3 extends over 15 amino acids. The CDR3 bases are TGTGCCAGCAGCCAGTCTAGCGGGGACACAGATACGCAGTATTTT. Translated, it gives CASSQSSGDTDTQYF.

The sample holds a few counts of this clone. This chain's CDR3 is CASSAGFYEQYV. The CDR3 nucleotides are TGTGCCAGCAGTGCGGGGTTTTACGAGCAGTACGTC. The chain joins TRBV2 to TRBJ2-7; a weak D match, TRBD2 (5 bases). The V gene lost 4 bases and the J gene lost 4 bases, with 8 bases spanning the gap. The CDR3 spans 12 residues. The germline V gene has CDR1 SNHLY and CDR2 FYNNEI.

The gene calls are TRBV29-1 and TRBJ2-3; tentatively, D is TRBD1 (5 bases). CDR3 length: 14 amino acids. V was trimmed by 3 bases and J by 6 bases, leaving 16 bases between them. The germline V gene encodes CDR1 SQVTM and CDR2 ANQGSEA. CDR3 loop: CSVDEAQAGDTQYF. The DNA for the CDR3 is TGCAGCGTTGATGAGGCACAGGCAGGGGATACGCAGTATTTT.

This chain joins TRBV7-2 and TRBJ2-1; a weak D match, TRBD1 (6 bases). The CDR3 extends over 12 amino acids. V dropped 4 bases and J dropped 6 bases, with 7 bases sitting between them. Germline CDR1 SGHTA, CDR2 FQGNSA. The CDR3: CASSSRGNEQFF. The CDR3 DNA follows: TGTGCCAGCAGCTCCAGGGGCAATGAGCAGTTCTTC.

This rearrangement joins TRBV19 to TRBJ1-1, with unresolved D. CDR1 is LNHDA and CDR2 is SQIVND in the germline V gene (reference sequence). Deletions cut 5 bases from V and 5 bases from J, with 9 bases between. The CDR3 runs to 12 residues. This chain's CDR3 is CASSPAGTEAFF. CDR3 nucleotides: TGTGCCAGTAGTCCGGCAGGTACTGAAGCTTTCTTT.

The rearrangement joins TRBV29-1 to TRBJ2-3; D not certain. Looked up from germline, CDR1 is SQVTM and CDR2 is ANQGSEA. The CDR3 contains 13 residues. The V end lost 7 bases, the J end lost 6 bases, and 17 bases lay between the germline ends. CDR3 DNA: TGCAGCGGGGCTACCAGTTCATCCGATACGCAGTATTTT. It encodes CSGATSSSDTQYF.

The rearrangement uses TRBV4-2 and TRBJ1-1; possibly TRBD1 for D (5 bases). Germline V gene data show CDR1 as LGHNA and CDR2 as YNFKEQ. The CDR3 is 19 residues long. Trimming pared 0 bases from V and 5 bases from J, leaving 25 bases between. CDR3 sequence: CASSQDQWGERNGGTEAFF. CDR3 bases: TGTGCCAGCAGCCAAGATCAATGGGGCGAACGCAACGGGGGGACTGAAGCTTTCTTT.

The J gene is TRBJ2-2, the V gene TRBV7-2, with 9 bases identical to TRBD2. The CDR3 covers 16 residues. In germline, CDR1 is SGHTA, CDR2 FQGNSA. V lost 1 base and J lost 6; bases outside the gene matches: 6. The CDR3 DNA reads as TGTGCCAGCAGCTTAGATGGGCGGGGGGGAGCCGGGGAGCTGTTTTTT. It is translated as CASSLDGRGGAGELFF.

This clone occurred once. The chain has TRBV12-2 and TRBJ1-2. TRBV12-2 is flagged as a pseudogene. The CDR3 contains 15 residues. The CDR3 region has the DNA TGTGCAAGTCGCTTAGTTTCAGGAGGTAACTATGGCTACACCTTC. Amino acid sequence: CASRLVSGGNYGYTF.

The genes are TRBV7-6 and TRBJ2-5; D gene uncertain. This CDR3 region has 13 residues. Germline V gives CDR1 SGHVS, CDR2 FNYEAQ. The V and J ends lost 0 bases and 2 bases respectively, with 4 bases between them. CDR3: CASSLASQETQYF. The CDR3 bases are TGTGCCAGCAGCTTAGCTAGTCAAGAGACCCAGTACTTC.

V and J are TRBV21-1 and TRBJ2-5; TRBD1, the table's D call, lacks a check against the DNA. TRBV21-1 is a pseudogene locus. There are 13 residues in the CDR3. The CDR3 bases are TGTGCCAGTGGGTCAGGGGGCGAAGAGACCCAGTACTTC. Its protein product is CASGSGGEETQYF.

The CDR3 protein is CVRSRYRDREDGKNGYTF. In DNA, the CDR3 is TGTGTCAGAAGCCGATACCGGGACAGGGAAGATGGAAAAAATGGCTACACCTTC. The chain has TRBV7-5 and TRBJ1-2; TRBD1 was called by the table and not checked on the DNA. TRBV7-5 is a pseudogene locus. This CDR3 is 18 amino acids long.

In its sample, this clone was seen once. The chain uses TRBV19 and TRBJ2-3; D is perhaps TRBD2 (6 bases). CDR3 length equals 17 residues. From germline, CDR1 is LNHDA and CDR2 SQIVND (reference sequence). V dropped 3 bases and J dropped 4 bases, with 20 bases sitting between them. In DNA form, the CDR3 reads TGTGCCAGTAGTATGCCGACCCCGGGGCGGGACTCAGATACGCAGTATTTT. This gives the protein CASSMPTPGRDSDTQYF.

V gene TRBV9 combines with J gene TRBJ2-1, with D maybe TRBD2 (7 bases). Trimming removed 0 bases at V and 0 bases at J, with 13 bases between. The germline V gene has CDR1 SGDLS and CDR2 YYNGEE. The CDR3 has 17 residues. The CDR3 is CASSVGGGANSYNEQFF. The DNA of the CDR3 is TGTGCCAGCAGCGTAGGAGGGGGGGCTAACTCCTACAATGAGCAGTTCTTC.

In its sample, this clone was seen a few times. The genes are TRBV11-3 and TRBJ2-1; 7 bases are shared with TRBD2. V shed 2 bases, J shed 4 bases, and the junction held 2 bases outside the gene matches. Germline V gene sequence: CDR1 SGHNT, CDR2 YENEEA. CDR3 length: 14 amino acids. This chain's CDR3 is CASSLTREYNEQFF. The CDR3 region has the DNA TGTGCCAGCAGCTTAACGCGGGAGTACAATGAGCAGTTCTTC.

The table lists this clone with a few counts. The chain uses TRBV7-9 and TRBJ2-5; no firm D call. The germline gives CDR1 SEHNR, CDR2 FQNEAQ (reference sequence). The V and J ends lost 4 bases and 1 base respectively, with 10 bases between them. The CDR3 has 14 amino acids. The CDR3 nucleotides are TGTGCCAGCAGCTCATCAGGCCTCCAAGAGACCCAGTACTTC. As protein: CASSSSGLQETQYF.

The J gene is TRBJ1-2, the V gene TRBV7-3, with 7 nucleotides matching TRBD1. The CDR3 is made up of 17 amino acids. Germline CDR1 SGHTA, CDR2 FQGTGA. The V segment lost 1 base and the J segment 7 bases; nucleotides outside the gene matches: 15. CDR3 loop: CASSLIRRGLQQGGYTF. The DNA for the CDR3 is TGTGCCAGCAGCTTAATTAGGAGGGGGCTACAACAGGGTGGCTACACCTTC.

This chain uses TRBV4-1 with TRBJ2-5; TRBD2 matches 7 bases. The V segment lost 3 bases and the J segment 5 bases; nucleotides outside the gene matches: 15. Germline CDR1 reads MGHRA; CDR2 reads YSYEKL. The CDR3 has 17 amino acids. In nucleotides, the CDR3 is TGCGCCAGCAGCCACGTGGGAGCCTTCGTCGGGGGGGAGACCCAGTACTTC. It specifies CASSHVGAFVGGETQYF.

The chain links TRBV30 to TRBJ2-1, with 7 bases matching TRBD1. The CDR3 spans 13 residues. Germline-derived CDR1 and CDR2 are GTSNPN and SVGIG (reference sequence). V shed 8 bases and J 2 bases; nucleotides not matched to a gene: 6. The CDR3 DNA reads TGTGCCCCCATAGGGGGCACCTACAATGAGCAGTTCTTC. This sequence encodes CAPIGGTYNEQFF.

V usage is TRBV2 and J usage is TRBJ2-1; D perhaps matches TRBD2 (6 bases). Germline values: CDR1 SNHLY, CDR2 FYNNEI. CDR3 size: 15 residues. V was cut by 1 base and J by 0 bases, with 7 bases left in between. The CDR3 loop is CASSEGTNSYNEQFF. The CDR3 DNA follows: TGTGCCAGCAGTGAAGGGACTAACTCCTACAATGAGCAGTTCTTC. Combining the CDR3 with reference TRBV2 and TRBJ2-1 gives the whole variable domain EPEVTQTPSHQVTQMGQEVILRCVPISNHLYFYWYRQILGQKVEFLVSFYNNEISEKSEIFDDQFSVERPDGSNFTLKIRSTKLEDSAMYFCASSEGTNSYNEQFFGPGTRLTVL.

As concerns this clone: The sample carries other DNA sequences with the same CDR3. The CDR3 bases are TGTGCCAGCAGCTCCGGGGGGGCGACAGATACGCAGTATTTT. This gives the protein CASSSGGATDTQYF. The rearrangement links TRBV11-3 to TRBJ2-3; 8 bases align to TRBD2. The junction had 3 bases not matched to a gene; V was cut back by 4 bases and J by 3 bases. CDR3 size: 14 residues. Germline CDR1 SGHNT, CDR2 YENEEA.

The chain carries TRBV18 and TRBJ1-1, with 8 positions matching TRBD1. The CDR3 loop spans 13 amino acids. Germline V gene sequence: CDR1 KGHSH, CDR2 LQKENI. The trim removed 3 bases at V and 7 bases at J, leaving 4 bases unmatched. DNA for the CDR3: TGTGCCAGCTCACCTGATACAGGGGGTGAAGCTTTCTTT. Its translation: CASSPDTGGEAFF.